This T cell receptor beta chain was found in a study of blood T cell repertoires in COVID-19. Study details: T cells, B-cell-depleted T cells, or PBMCs provided the cDNA or gDNA that served as material.

V was pared by 5 bases and J by 8 bases, with 12 bases between. CDR3 length: 11 residues. Germline V CDR1 and CDR2: GTSNPN, SVGIG (reference sequence). TCRdb's copy holds only in-frame clones and misses some; the assay was immunoSEQ multiplex PCR. The table lists approximately 140,000 clones, 80% of them singletons. The J gene is TRBJ1-2, the V gene TRBV30; unclear D gene. This TCR was sampled from a man between 60 and 70 years old with active or convalescent COVID-19. Specimen: peripheral blood. CDR3 coding DNA: TGTGCCTGGGCAAATTCATTCGGCTACACCTTC. Translation gives CAWANSFGYTF.